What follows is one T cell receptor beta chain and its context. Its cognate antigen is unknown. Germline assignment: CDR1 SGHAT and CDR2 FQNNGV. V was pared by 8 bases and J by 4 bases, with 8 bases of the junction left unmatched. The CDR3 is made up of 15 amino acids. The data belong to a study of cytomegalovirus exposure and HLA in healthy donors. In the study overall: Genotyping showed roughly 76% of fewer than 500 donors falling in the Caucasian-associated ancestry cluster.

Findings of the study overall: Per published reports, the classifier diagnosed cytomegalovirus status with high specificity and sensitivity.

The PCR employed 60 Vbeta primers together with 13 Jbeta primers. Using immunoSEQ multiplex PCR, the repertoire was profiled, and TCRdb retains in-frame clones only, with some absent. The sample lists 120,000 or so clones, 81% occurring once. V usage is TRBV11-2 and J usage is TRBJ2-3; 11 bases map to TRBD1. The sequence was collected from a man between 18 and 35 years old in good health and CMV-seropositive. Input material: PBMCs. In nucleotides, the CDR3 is TGTGCCAGCCGAGCGGACAGGGGGCTGCCAGATACGCAGTATTTT. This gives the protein CASRADRGLPDTQYF. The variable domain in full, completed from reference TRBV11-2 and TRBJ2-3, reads EAGVAQSPRYKIIEKRQSVAFWCNPISGHATLYWYQQILGQGPKLLIQFQNNGVVDDSQLPKDRFSAERLKGVDSTLKIQPAKLEDSAVYLCASRADRGLPDTQYFGPGTRLTVL.